A selection of T cell receptor beta chains follows, all from one sample in a study of glioma-infiltrating T cells. One entry per CDR3 protein results from TCRdb running MiXCR on the multiplex PCR reads. This sample carries about 130,000 distinct CDR3 sequences, roughly 23% of them seen once, and the ten largest clones take 12% to 15%. Sequencing input: glioma tissue, nonneoplastic brain tissue, or PBMCs (not recorded which). The receptors shown here come from a human donor with low-grade glioma or glioblastoma, undergoing nonglioma brain surgery, or in good health (not recorded which). The conserved cysteine and the conserved F or W are not part of the CDR3 here.

CDR3 protein	V gene	J gene
ASSTSGSANEQY	TRBV3-1	TRBJ2-7
ASRRLAGVDEQY	TRBV7-2	TRBJ2-7
ASSLYRTRSYEQY	TRBV27	TRBJ2-7
ASRLKRKAGYKNIQY	TRBV12-2	TRBJ2-4
ASWSGVNTIY	TRBV19	TRBJ1-3
ASSSGTPGQHQH	TRBV7-9	TRBJ1-5
ASTLRGSGANVLT	TRBV12-3/TRBV12-4	TRBJ2-6
ASSHGNYEQY	TRBV3-1	TRBJ2-7
ASSQVTGLNTGELF	TRBV4-3	TRBJ2-2
ASRGPAGNYEQY	TRBV2	TRBJ2-7
SASGRLTYNEQL	TRBV20-1	TRBJ2-1
ASSFRFVRGVSSYEQY	TRBV28	TRBJ2-7
ASSQDRSDTQY	TRBV4-3	TRBJ2-3
SAPPGLGGDTQY	TRBV20-1	TRBJ2-3
ASSLDWNYEQF	TRBV7-2	TRBJ2-1
ASSQDRLQETQY	TRBV4-3	TRBJ2-5
SVGQGDQPQH	TRBV29-1	TRBJ1-5
ASPKTAYGYT	TRBV9	TRBJ1-2
ASSFPGPETQY	TRBV12-3/TRBV12-4	TRBJ2-5
ASSSKNDRTNEQF	TRBV7-3	TRBJ2-1
ASSLDRGGMNTEAF	TRBV5-4	TRBJ1-1
ASRGGVHTGELF	TRBV7-2	TRBJ2-2
SARVQGSREQY	TRBV20-1	TRBJ2-7
ASSLDRRIGYT	TRBV12-3/TRBV12-4	TRBJ1-2
SVGTSRLEQN	TRBV29-1	TRBJ2-7
SVDGLDGGTDTQY	TRBV29-1	TRBJ2-3